The source of this T cell receptor beta chain is a study of blood T cell repertoires in COVID-19. Study in general: The United States, Italy and Spain were the sources of the acute and convalescent COVID-19 samples. The analysed material was cDNA or gDNA that came from T cells, B-cell-depleted T cells, or PBMCs.

The CDR3 runs 14 residues. The germline V and J ends were trimmed by 6 bases and 0 bases, with 12 bases remaining between them. Per germline, CDR1 MNHEY and CDR2 SVGAGI. A single count supports this clone. TCRdb's table, derived via immunoSEQ multiplex PCR, lists solely in-frame clones and lacks some. The repertoire holds 220,000 or so clones, with about four fifths as singletons. V is TRBV6-5 and J is TRBJ2-7, with D perhaps matching TRBD1 (6 bases). The receptor was derived from a woman aged 60-75 years with acute or convalescent COVID-19. The sequencing input was peripheral blood. DNA for the CDR3: TGTGCCAGCAGAGCGGACAGCAGCTCCTACGAGCAGTACTTC. Translated: CASRADSSSYEQYF.